This T cell receptor beta chain was recorded in a study of T cells in Graves' hyperthyroidism and ophthalmopathy. The wider study: Peripheral blood was drawn at first diagnosis, prior to all treatment.

Study-wide results and caveats: Most thyroid-expanded clonotypes above 0.001 were also found in blood.

Together with thyroid ultrasound, orbital computed tomography, serum thyroxine and TRAb, clinical symptoms were used for diagnoses. This clonotype was seen at least ten times. Its antigen is unidentified. Trimming took off 3 bases at V and 4 bases at J, with 10 bases between the two ends. The CDR3 sequence is 13 residues long. Germline lookup yields CDR1 MNHEY and CDR2 SMNVEV (reference sequence). Researchers took RNA transcripts and amplified the TCR beta CDR3 regions from them. HTBI primers were used for first-round RT-PCR of the TCR CDR3. Each CDR3 protein gets one entry after TCRdb re-called the multiplex PCR reads with MiXCR. The table has some 270,000 distinct CDR3 sequences, approximately 23% seen once; the top ten hold approximately 35%.

Sequences were obtained from blood. The clonotype comes from a woman aged 40 to 50 with Graves' ophthalmopathy. V gene TRBV27 combines with J gene TRBJ2-7; no firm D call. CDR3 amino acids: CASSLKWGYEQYF. In nucleotides, the CDR3 is TGTGCCAGCAGTTTGAAGTGGGGTTACGAGCAGTACTTC.